This passage covers 8 T cell receptor beta chains from one sample sequenced in a study of cytomegalovirus exposure and HLA in healthy donors. 13 Jbeta primers and 60 Vbeta primers were used for the PCR. TCRdb keeps only in-frame clones here, not all; method: immunoSEQ multiplex PCR. The sample yields some 100,000 clones, approximately 85% seen once. The sample comprised PBMCs. The origin of the receptors is a man aged 25 to 40 in good health and CMV-seronegative.

The chain has TRBV6-5 and TRBJ2-5, with D possibly TRBD2 on 6 matching bases. The CDR3 runs 12 residues. Germline V gives CDR1 MNHEY, CDR2 SVGAGI. The germline V and J ends were trimmed by 11 bases and 3 bases, with 13 bases remaining between them. The CDR3, as DNA: TGTGCCCCTTACGGGGGAAAAGAGACCCAGTACTTC. Protein: CAPYGGKETQYF.

The chain has TRBV28 and TRBJ2-7, with 11 bases aligning to TRBD1. Unmatched junction bases numbered 8, after V lost 7 bases and J lost 3 bases. This CDR3 region has 15 residues. Per the germline V gene, CDR1 is MDHEN and CDR2 is SYDVKM. CDR3 loop: CASTYSGTGGYEQYF. CDR3 nucleotides: TGTGCCAGCACGTATAGCGGGACAGGGGGCTACGAGCAGTACTTC.

V gene TRBV5-4 combines with J gene TRBJ2-7, with 7 bases aligning to TRBD2. The CDR3 consists of 15 residues. J was trimmed by 7 bases and V by 7 bases; bases with no gene match: 17. The V gene's germline CDR1 is SGHNT and CDR2 YYREEE (reference sequence). DNA of the CDR3: TGTGCCAGCCGTCCCAGAGCCGGGACCGGGGGGGAGCAGTACTTC. Residues: CASRPRAGTGGEQYF.

V and J are TRBV20-1 and TRBJ2-7; D gene ambiguous. CDR1 DFQATT and CDR2 SNEGSKA come from the germline V gene (reference sequence). Trimming took 5 bases from V and 3 from J, leaving 8 bases between them. The CDR3 runs to 11 residues. CDR3 loop: CSAPVHYEQYF. CDR3 in DNA: TGCAGTGCTCCGGTCCACTACGAGCAGTACTTC.

V is TRBV4-3 and J is TRBJ2-7; D is unresolved. The CDR3 is made up of 13 amino acids. V was shortened by 4 bases and J by 3 bases, with 10 bases between the two germline ends. CDR1 is LGHNA and CDR2 is YSLEER in the germline V gene. The CDR3 nucleotides read TGCGCCAGCAGCCGCCAGGTTAGCTACGAGCAGTACTTC. The encoded protein is CASSRQVSYEQYF.

This rearrangement joins TRBV7-9 to TRBJ2-1; D perhaps matches TRBD2 (5 bases). Germline loops: CDR1 SEHNR, CDR2 FQNEAQ (reference sequence). Between the trimmed V and J ends, which lost 6 bases and 7 bases, there was a span of 19 bases. The CDR3 length is 15 residues. In nucleotides, the CDR3 is TGTGCCAGCAGTCGTCCGGAGGAGTCGGAGAATGAGCAGTTCTTC. Translating it yields CASSRPEESENEQFF.

The chain is built from TRBV9 and TRBJ2-2, with a weak D call TRBD2 (7 bases). This CDR3 contains 15 residues. CDR1 is SGDLS and CDR2 is YYNGEE in the germline V gene. V lost 6 bases to trimming and J lost 5 bases, with 17 bases between them. For the CDR3, the DNA is TGTGCCAGCACCCGCGGGGGCCTGAGGACCGGGGAGCTGTTTTTT. It encodes CASTRGGLRTGELFF.

This chain connects TRBV6-1 to TRBJ2-1; 9 bases fit TRBD1. The CDR3 is 15 amino acids. Trimming took 8 bases from V and 4 from J; bases not matched to a gene: 9. The germline V gene encodes CDR1 MNHNS and CDR2 SASEGT. The CDR3 DNA follows: TGTGCCAGCGCGACAAGGGGACAGGGATACAATGAGCAGTTCTTC. Translated, it gives CASATRGQGYNEQFF.